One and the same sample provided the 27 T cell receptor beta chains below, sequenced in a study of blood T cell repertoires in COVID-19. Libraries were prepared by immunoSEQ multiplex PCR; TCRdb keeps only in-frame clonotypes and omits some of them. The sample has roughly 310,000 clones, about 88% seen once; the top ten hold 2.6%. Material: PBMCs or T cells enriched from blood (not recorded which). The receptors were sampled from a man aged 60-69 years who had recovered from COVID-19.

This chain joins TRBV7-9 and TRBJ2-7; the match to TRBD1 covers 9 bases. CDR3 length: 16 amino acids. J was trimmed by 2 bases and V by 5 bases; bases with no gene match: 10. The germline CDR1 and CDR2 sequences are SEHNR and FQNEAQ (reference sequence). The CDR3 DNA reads TGTGCCAGCAGCGCGACAGGGGGAATGAGGCCCTACGAGCAGTACTTC. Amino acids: CASSATGGMRPYEQYF.

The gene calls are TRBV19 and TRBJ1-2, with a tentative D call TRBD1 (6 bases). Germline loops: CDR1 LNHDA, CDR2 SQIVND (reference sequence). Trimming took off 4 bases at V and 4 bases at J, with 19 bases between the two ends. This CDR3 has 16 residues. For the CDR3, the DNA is TGTGCCAGTAGTACTGGGGACATAGCAGCCTTCTATGGCTACACCTTC. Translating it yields CASSTGDIAAFYGYTF.

CDR3: CASSLQGTEAFF. The DNA of the CDR3 is TGTGCCAGCAGCCTACAGGGTACTGAAGCTTTCTTT. V and J are TRBV27 and TRBJ1-1, with a tentative D call TRBD1 (6 bases). Trimming took off 6 bases at V and 5 bases at J, with 10 bases between the two ends. Germline-derived CDR1 and CDR2 are MNHEY and SMNVEV (reference sequence). This CDR3 has 12 amino acids.

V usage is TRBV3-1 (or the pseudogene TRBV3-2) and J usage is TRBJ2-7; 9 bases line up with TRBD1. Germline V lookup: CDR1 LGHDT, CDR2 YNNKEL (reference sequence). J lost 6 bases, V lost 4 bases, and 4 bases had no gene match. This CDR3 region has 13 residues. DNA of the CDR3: TGTGCCAGCAGCCGTGGGACAGGGTTCGAGCAGTACTTC. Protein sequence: CASSRGTGFEQYF.

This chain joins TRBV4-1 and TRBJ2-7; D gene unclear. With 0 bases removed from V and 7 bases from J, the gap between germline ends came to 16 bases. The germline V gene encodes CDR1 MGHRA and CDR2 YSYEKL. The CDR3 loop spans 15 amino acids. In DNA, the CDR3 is TGCGCCAGCAGCCAAGACTTTCCACCGCGTCGGGAGCAGTACTTC. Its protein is CASSQDFPPRREQYF.

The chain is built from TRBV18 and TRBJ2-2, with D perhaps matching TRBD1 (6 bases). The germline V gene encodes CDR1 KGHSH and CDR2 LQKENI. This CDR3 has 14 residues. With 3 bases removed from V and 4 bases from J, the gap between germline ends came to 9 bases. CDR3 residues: CASSPTQGTGELFF. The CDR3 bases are TGTGCCAGCTCACCGACACAGGGCACCGGGGAGCTGTTTTTT. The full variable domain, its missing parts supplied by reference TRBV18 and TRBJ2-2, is NAGVMQNPRHLVRRRGQEARLRCSPMKGHSHVYWYRQLPEEGLKFMVYLQKENIIDESGMPKERFSAEFPKEGPSILRIQQVVRGDSAAYFCASSPTQGTGELFFGEGSRLTVL.

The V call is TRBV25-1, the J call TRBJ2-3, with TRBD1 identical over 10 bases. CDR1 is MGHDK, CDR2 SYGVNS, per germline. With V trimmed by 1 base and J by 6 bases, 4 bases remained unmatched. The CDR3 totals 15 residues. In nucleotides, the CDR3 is TGTGCCAGCAGTGAATGGGGACAGGGGTTGGATACGCAGTATTTT. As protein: CASSEWGQGLDTQYF.

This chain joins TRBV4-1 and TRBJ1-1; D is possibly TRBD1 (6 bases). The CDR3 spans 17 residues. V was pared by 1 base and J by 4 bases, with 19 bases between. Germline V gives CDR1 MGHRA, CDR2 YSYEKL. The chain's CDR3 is CASSQVPGRGGLTEAFF. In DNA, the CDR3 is TGCGCCAGCAGCCAAGTCCCCGGACGGGGGGGGCTCACTGAAGCTTTCTTT.

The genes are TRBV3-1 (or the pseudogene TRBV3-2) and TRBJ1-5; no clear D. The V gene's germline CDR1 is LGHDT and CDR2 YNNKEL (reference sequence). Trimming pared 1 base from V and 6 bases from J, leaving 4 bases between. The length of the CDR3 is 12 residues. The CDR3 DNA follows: TGTGCCAGCAGCCAAGCCAGTCAGCCCCAGCATTTT. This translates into CASSQASQPQHF.

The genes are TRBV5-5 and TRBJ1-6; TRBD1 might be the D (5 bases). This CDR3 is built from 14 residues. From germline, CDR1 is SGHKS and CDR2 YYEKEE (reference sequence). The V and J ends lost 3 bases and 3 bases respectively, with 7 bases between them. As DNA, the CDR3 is TGTGCCAGCAGCTCGGACAACTATAATTCACCCCTCCACTTT. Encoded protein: CASSSDNYNSPLHF.

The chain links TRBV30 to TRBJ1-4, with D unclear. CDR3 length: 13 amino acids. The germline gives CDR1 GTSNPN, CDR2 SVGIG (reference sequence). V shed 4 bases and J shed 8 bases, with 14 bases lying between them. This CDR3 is CAWKAGSREKLFF. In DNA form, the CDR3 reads TGTGCCTGGAAGGCGGGGTCTCGAGAAAAACTGTTTTTT.

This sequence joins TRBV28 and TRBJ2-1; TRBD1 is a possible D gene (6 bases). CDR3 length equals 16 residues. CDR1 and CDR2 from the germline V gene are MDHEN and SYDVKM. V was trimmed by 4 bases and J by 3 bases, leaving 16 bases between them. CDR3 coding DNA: TGTGCCAGCAGTTCGACCGCAGGGGCCGGCTACAATGAGCAGTTCTTC. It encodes CASSSTAGAGYNEQFF.

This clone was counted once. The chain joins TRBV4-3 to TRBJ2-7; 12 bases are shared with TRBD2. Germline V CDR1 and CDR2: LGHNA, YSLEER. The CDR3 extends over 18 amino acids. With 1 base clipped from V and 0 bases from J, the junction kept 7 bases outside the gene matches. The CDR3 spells CASSQVLWTSGDSYEQYF. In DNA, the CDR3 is TGCGCCAGCAGCCAAGTTTTATGGACTAGCGGGGACTCCTACGAGCAGTACTTC.

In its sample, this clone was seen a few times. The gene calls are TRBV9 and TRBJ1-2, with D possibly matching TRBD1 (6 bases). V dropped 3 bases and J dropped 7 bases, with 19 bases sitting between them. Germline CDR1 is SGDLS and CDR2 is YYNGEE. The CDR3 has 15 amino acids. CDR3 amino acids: CASSGSVTGPAGYTF. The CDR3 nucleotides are TGTGCCAGCAGCGGATCAGTGACAGGACCGGCTGGCTACACCTTC.

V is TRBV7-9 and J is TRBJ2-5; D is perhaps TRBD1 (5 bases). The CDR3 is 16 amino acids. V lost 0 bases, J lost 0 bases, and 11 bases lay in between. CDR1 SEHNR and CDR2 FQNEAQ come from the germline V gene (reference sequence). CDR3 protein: CASSLAWTPYQETQYF. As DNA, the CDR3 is TGTGCCAGCAGCTTAGCCTGGACACCGTACCAAGAGACCCAGTACTTC.

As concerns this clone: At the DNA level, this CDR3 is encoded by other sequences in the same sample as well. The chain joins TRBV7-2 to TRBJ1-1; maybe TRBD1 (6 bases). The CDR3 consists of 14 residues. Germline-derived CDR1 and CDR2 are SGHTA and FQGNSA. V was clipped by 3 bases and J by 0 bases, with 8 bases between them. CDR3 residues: CASSLRGLNTEAFF. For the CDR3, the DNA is TGTGCCAGCAGCTTGCGGGGGCTGAACACTGAAGCTTTCTTT.

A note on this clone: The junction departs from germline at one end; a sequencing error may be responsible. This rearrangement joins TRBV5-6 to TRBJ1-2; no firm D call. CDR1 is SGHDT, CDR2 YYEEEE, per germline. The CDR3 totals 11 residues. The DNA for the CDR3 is TGTGCCAGCAGCTTGGTGGCCGTCAGTTCCTTC. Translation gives CASSLVAVSSF.

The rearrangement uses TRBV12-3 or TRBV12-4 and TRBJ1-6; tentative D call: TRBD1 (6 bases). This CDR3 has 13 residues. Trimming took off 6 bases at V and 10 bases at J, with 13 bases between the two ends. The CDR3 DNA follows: TGTGCCAGCAGCAAAACAGGGAACTCACCCCTCCACTTT. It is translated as CASSKTGNSPLHF.

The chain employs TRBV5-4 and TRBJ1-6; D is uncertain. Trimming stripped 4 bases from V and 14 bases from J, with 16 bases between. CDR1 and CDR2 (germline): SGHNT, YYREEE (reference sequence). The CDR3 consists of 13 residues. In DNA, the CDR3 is TGTGCCAGCAGCCCCTCCGGGCCCGGGACCCTCCACTTT. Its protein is CASSPSGPGTLHF.

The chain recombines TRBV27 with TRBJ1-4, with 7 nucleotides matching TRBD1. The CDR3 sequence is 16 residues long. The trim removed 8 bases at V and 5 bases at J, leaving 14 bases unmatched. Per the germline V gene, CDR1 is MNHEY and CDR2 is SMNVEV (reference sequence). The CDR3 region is CASRRDSAAGNEKLFF. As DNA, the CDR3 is TGTGCCAGCCGCCGGGACAGCGCGGCCGGGAATGAAAAACTGTTTTTT. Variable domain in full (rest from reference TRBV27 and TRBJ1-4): EAQVTQNPRYLITVTGKKLTVTCSQNMNHEYMSWYRQDPGLGLRQIYYSMNVEVTDKGDVPEGYKVSRKEKRNFPLILESPSPNQTSLYFCASRRDSAAGNEKLFFGSGTQLSVL.

CDR3 protein: CASRAGQPGNTIYF. In nucleotides, the CDR3 is TGCGCCAGCAGAGCAGGACAGCCTGGAAACACCATATATTTT. The chain joins TRBV5-1 to TRBJ1-3; D might be TRBD1 (6 bases). V dropped 5 bases and J dropped 2 bases, with 11 bases sitting between them. CDR3 length equals 14 residues. Germline values: CDR1 SGHRS, CDR2 YFSETQ.

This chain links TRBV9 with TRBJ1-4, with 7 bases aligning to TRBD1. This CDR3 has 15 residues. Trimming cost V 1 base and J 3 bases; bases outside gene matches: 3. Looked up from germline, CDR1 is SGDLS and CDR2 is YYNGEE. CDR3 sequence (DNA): TGTGCCAGCAGCGTATCGCAGGGGGCTAATGAAAAACTGTTTTTT. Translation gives CASSVSQGANEKLFF.

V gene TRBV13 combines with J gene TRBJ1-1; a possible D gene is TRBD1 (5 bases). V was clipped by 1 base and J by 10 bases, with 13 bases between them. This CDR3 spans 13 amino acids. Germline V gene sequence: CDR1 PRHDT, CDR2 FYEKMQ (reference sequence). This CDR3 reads CASSLDKGRVAFF. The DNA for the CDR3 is TGTGCCAGCAGCTTAGATAAGGGGCGCGTAGCTTTCTTT.

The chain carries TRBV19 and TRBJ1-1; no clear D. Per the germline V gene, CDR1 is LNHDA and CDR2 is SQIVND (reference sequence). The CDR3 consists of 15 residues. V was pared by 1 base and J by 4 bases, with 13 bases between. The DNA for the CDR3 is TGTGCCAGTAGTATAGTTAGAGGGCTGGCCACTGAAGCTTTCTTT. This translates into CASSIVRGLATEAFF.

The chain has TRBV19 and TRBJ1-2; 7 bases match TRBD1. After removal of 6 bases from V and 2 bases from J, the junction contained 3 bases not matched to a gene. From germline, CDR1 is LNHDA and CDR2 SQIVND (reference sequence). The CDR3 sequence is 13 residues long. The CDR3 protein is CASRGRGNYGYTF. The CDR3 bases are TGTGCCAGTAGGGGCAGGGGGAACTATGGCTACACCTTC.

The CDR3 sequence: CASSLSGPPGTQYF. CDR3 nucleotides: TGTGCCAGCAGTTTATCAGGTCCTCCGGGGACCCAGTACTTC. This rearrangement joins TRBV27 to TRBJ2-5, with D hard to call. This CDR3 comprises 14 residues. V gave up 0 bases and J gave up 7 bases, with 12 bases separating them. In germline, CDR1 is MNHEY, CDR2 SMNVEV (reference sequence).

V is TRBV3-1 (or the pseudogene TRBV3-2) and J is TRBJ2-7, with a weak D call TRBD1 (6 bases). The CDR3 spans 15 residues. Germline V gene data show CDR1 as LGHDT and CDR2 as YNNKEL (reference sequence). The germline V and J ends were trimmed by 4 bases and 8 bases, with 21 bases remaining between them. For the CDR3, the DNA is TGTGCCAGCAGCCTTATCCCGGGACCGGGGACAAAGCAGTACTTC. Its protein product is CASSLIPGPGTKQYF.